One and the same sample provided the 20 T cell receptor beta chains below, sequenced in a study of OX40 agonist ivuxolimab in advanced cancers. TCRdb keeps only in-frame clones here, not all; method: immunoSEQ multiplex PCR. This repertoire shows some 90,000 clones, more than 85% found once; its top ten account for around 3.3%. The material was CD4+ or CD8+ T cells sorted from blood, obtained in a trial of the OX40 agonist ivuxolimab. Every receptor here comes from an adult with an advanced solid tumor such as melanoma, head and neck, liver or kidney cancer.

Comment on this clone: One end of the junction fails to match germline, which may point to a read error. This CDR3 is CASNLRVETEAFF. The CDR3 DNA reads as TGCGCCAGCAACTTGCGAGTGGAGACTGAAGCTTTCTTT. The chain has TRBV5-1 and TRBJ1-1; the D is unclear. From germline, CDR1 is SGHRS and CDR2 YFSETQ. The CDR3 runs to 13 residues.

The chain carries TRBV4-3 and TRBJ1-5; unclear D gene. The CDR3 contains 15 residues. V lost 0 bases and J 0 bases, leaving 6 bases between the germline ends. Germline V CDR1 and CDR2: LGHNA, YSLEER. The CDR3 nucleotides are TGCGCCAGCAGCCAAGATTTGGATAGCAATCAGCCCCAGCATTTT. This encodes CASSQDLDSNQPQHF.

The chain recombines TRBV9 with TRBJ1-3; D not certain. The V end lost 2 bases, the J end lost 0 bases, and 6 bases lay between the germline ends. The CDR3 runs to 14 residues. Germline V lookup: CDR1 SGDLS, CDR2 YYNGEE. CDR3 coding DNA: TGTGCCAGCAGCGTTGCTATCTCTGGAAACACCATATATTTT. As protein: CASSVAISGNTIYF.

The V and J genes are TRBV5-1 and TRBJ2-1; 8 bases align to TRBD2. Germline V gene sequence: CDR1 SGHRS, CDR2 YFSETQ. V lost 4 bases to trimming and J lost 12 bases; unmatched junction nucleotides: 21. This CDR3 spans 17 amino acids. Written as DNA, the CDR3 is TGCGCCAGCAGCGCAGACCCGGGGGGGGACTCCCCCTACGGGCAGTTCTTC. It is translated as CASSADPGGDSPYGQFF.

The CDR3 sequence: CATSLGPQMNTGELFF. As DNA, the CDR3 is TGTGCCACCAGTTTAGGCCCTCAGATGAACACCGGGGAGCTGTTTTTT. The chain recombines TRBV7-2 with TRBJ2-2; no firm D call. CDR1 and CDR2 from the germline V gene are SGHTA and FQGNSA. This CDR3 comprises 16 residues. Trimming removed 10 bases from V and 1 base from J, with 19 bases in between.

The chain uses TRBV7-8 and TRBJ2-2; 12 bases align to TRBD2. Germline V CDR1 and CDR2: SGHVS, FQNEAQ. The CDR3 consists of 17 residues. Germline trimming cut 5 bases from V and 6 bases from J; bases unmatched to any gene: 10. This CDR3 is CASSRGPGLAGPGELFF. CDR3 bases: TGTGCCAGCAGCCGGGGACCAGGACTAGCGGGGCCCGGGGAGCTGTTTTTT.

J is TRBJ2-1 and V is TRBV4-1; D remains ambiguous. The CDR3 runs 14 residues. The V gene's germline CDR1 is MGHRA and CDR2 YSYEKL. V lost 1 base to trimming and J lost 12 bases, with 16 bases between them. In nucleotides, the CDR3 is TGCGCCAGCAGCCAAGTCGACCTATCTCGCGGGCAGTTCTTC. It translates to CASSQVDLSRGQFF.

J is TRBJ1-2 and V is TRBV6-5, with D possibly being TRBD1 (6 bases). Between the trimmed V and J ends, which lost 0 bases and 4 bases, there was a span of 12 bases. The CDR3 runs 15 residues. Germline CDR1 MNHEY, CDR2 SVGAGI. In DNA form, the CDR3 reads TGTGCCAGCAGTTACTCACCGACAGGCCTCTATGGCTACACCTTC. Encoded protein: CASSYSPTGLYGYTF.

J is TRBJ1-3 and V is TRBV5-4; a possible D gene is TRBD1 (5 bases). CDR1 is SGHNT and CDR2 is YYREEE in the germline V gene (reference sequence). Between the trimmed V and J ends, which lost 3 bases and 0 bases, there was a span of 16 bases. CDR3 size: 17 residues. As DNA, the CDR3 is TGTGCCAGCAGCTCGGACCCAATGACAGACTCTGGAAACACCATATATTTT. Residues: CASSSDPMTDSGNTIYF.

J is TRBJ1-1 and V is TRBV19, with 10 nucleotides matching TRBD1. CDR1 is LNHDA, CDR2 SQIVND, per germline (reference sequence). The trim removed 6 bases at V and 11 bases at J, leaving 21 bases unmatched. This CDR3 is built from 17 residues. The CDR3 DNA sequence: TGTGCCAGTAGCAAAATGGGGACAGGGGTGATTGGGGGATCGGCTTTCTTT. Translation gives CASSKMGTGVIGGSAFF.

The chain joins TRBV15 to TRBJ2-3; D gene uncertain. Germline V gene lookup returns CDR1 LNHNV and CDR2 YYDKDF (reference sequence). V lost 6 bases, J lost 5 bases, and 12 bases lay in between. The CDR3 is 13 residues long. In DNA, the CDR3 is TGTGCCACCAGTAGGAATCTCGGAGATACGCAGTATTTT. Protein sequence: CATSRNLGDTQYF.

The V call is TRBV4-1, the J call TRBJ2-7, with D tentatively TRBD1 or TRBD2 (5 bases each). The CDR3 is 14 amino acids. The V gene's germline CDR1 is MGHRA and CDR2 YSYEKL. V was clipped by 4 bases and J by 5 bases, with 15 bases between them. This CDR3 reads CASSPIWDGNEQYF. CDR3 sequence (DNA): TGCGCCAGCAGCCCGATTTGGGACGGGAACGAGCAGTACTTC.

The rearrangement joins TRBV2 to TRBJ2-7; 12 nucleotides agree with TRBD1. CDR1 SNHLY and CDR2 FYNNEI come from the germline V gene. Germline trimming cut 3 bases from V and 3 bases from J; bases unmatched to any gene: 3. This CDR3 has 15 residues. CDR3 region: CASSEGTGGNYEQYF. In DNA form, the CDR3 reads TGTGCCAGCAGTGAGGGGACAGGGGGCAACTACGAGCAGTACTTC. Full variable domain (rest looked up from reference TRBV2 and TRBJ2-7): EPEVTQTPSHQVTQMGQEVILRCVPISNHLYFYWYRQILGQKVEFLVSFYNNEISEKSEIFDDQFSVERPDGSNFTLKIRSTKLEDSAMYFCASSEGTGGNYEQYFGPGTRLTVT.

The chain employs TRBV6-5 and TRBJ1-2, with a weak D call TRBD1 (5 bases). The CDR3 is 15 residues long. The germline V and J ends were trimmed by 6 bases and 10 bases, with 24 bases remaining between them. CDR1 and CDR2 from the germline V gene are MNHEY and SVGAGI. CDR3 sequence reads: CASRGSSVTRGDYTF. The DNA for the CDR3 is TGTGCCAGCAGGGGAAGTTCGGTAACGAGGGGAGACTACACCTTC.

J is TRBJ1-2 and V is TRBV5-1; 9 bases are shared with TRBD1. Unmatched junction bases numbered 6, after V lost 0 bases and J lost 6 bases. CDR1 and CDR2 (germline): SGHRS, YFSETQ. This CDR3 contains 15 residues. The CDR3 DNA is TGCGCCAGCAGCTTGGGAGGACAGGGGAGAGATGGCTACACCTTC. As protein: CASSLGGQGRDGYTF.

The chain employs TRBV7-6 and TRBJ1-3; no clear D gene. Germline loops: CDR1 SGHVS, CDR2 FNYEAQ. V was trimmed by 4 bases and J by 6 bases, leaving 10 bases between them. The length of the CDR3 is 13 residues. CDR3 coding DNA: TGTGCCAGCAGCTCCGCTGTCTCAAACACCATATATTTT. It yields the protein CASSSAVSNTIYF.

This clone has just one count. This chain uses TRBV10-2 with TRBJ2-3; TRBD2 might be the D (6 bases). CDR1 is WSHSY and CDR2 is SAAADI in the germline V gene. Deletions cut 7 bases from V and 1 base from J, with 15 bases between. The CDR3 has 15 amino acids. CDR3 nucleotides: TGCGCCAGCAAACTCTCAGGGACTCGCACAGATACGCAGTATTTT. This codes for CASKLSGTRTDTQYF.

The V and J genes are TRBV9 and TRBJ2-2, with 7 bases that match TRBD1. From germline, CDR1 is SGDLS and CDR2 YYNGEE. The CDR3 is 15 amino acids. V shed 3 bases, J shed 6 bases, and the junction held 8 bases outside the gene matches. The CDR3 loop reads CASSGTGRPPGELFF. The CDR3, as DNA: TGTGCCAGCAGCGGGACAGGTCGACCGCCCGGGGAGCTGTTTTTT.

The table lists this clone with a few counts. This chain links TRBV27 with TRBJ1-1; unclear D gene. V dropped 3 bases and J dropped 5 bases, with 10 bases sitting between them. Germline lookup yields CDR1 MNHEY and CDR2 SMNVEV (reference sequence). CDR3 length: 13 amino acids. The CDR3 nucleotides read TGTGCCAGCAGTTTTATGCGGGGAACTGAAGCTTTCTTT. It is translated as CASSFMRGTEAFF.

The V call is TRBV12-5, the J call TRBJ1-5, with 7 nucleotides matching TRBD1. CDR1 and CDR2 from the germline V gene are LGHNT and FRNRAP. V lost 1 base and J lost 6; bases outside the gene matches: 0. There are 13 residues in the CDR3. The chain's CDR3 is CASGLDRGQPQHF. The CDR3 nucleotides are TGTGCTAGTGGTTTGGACAGGGGTCAGCCCCAGCATTTT.